The 17 T cell receptor beta chains reported below all come from one sample, sequenced in a study of blood T cell repertoires in COVID-19. Using immunoSEQ multiplex PCR, the repertoire was profiled, and TCRdb retains in-frame clones only, with some absent. The sample includes 150,000 to 200,000 clones, 75% to 85% of them seen just once. What was sequenced was peripheral blood. These TCRs come from a human donor in a cohort sampled during active COVID-19.

The CDR3 bases are TGTGCCAGCTCATCAGTTGCTAATGAAAAACTGTTTTTT. Amino acid sequence: CASSSVANEKLFF. The chain couples TRBV18 to TRBJ1-4, with no clear D. Germline CDR1 and CDR2: KGHSH and LQKENI. CDR3 length equals 13 residues. The germline V and J ends were trimmed by 5 bases and 3 bases, with 7 bases remaining between them.

The chain joins TRBV7-8 to TRBJ1-6; D possibly corresponds to TRBD1 (6 bases). This CDR3 is 18 amino acids long. Germline loops: CDR1 SGHVS, CDR2 FQNEAQ. Trimming shortened V by 1 base and J by 6 bases, and 19 bases separated the two germline ends. CDR3 coding DNA: TGTGCCAGCAGCTTAGTACCAGGACAGTTCATATCTAATTCACCCCTCCACTTT. Amino acids: CASSLVPGQFISNSPLHF. The complete variable domain, with remaining parts taken from reference TRBV7-8 and TRBJ1-6, reads GAGVSQSPRYKVAKRGQDVALRCDPISGHVSLFWYQQALGQGPEFLTYFQNEAQLDKSGLPSDRFFAERPEGSVSTLKIQRTQQEDSAVYLCASSLVPGQFISNSPLHFGNGTRLTVT.

A single count supports this clone. V is TRBV6-4 and J is TRBJ2-5; D might be TRBD2 (5 bases). V was pared by 3 bases and J by 7 bases, with 12 bases between. CDR1 MRHNA and CDR2 SNTAGT come from the germline V gene. This CDR3 region has 13 residues. CDR3: CASSEEAAGTQYF. CDR3 nucleotides: TGTGCCAGCAGTGAGGAGGCGGCGGGGACCCAGTACTTC.

Points on this clone: At the DNA level, this CDR3 is encoded by other sequences in the same sample as well. The V call is TRBV18, the J call TRBJ2-5; D is ambiguous. V lost 6 bases and J 2 bases, leaving 4 bases between the germline ends. The CDR3 is made up of 11 amino acids. Germline V gives CDR1 KGHSH, CDR2 LQKENI. CDR3 region: CASSYQETQYF. The CDR3 region has the DNA TGTGCCAGCTCTTATCAAGAGACCCAGTACTTC.

This clone has a count of ten or more. The V gene is TRBV19, the J gene TRBJ1-3; 10 bases map to TRBD1. Germline V gives CDR1 LNHDA, CDR2 SQIVND (reference sequence). With 6 bases clipped from V and 4 bases from J, the junction kept 9 bases outside the gene matches. The CDR3 runs 16 residues. CDR3 loop: CASSTLGQGRGNTIYF. CDR3 nucleotides: TGTGCCAGTAGCACCCTGGGACAGGGGCGCGGAAACACCATATATTTT. Filled out from reference TRBV19 and TRBJ1-3, the complete variable domain reads DGGITQSPKYLFRKEGQNVTLSCEQNLNHDAMYWYRQDPGQGLRLIYYSQIVNDFQKGDIAEGYSVSREKKESFPLTVTSAQKNPTAFYLCASSTLGQGRGNTIYFGEGSWLTVV.

This chain links TRBV4-1 with TRBJ1-3, with TRBD1 matching over 10 bases. In germline, CDR1 is MGHRA, CDR2 YSYEKL. With 0 bases clipped from V and 3 bases from J, the junction kept 5 bases outside the gene matches. This CDR3 comprises 17 residues. In nucleotides, the CDR3 is TGCGCCAGCAGCCAAGATCTTGGGACAGGGGATGGAAACACCATATATTTT. This gives the protein CASSQDLGTGDGNTIYF.

V and J are TRBV5-4 and TRBJ1-2; 11 bases are shared with TRBD1. V shed 0 bases, J shed 2 bases, and the junction held 0 bases outside the gene matches. This CDR3 region has 15 residues. Germline CDR1 and CDR2: SGHNT and YYREEE (reference sequence). CDR3 residues: CASSLGDRGNYGYTF. The CDR3 bases are TGTGCCAGCAGCTTGGGGGACAGGGGGAACTATGGCTACACCTTC.

V is TRBV2 and J is TRBJ1-1; D perhaps matches TRBD1 (5 bases). Looked up from germline, CDR1 is SNHLY and CDR2 is FYNNEI. V lost 6 bases and J 1 base, leaving 12 bases between the germline ends. This CDR3 has 14 amino acids. The CDR3 loop reads CASRETASNTEAFF. The CDR3 DNA sequence: TGTGCCAGCAGAGAGACAGCCTCGAACACTGAAGCTTTCTTT.

This clone was counted once. The chain is built from TRBV7-2 and TRBJ1-3; perhaps TRBD1 as D (6 bases). V lost 5 bases, J lost 6 bases, and 14 bases lay in between. CDR1 SGHTA and CDR2 FQGNSA come from the germline V gene. This CDR3 is built from 14 residues. The CDR3 sequence: CASSEGGAPNTIYF. CDR3 nucleotide sequence: TGTGCCAGCAGCGAAGGGGGGGCTCCAAACACCATATATTTT.

The chain carries TRBV16 and TRBJ2-2; 7 bases map to TRBD1. The CDR3 loop spans 15 amino acids. The junction had 6 bases not matched to a gene; V was cut back by 4 bases and J by 4 bases. Germline CDR1 reads KGHSY; CDR2 reads FQNENV. CDR3: CASSRYSGGTGELFF. CDR3 DNA: TGTGCCAGCAGCCGGTATTCAGGGGGCACCGGGGAGCTGTTTTTT.

The chain uses TRBV5-1 and TRBJ2-2, with D possibly matching TRBD2 (6 bases). Trimming removed 4 bases at V and 4 bases at J, with 14 bases between. Germline CDR1 and CDR2: SGHRS and YFSETQ. The CDR3 is 15 amino acids. The CDR3 nucleotides are TGCGCCAGCAGCATCGACGGGAGAGGCACCGGGGAGCTGTTTTTT. It codes for CASSIDGRGTGELFF.

The J gene is TRBJ2-2, the V gene TRBV2; D not certain. The V gene lost 8 bases and the J gene lost 0 bases, with 10 bases spanning the gap. This CDR3 spans 14 amino acids. Germline CDR1 SNHLY, CDR2 FYNNEI. CDR3 nucleotide sequence: TGTGCCAGCCGTCGGGTGCCGAACACCGGGGAGCTGTTTTTT. It encodes CASRRVPNTGELFF.

This clone was counted a few times. This sequence joins TRBV18 and TRBJ2-1; D is undetermined. The V gene lost 2 bases and the J gene lost 0 bases, with 8 bases spanning the gap. CDR1 is KGHSH and CDR2 is LQKENI in the germline V gene. The CDR3 totals 15 residues. The CDR3 spells CASSPAADSYNEQFF. DNA for the CDR3: TGTGCCAGCTCACCAGCGGCAGACTCCTACAATGAGCAGTTCTTC.

This chain connects TRBV30 to TRBJ2-5; D perhaps matches TRBD1 (5 bases). The length of the CDR3 is 13 residues. CDR1 and CDR2 (germline): GTSNPN, SVGIG (reference sequence). The germline V and J ends were trimmed by 2 bases and 6 bases, with 13 bases remaining between them. CDR3: CAWSTQGLQTQYF. Here the CDR3 DNA reads TGTGCCTGGAGTACGCAGGGTTTACAGACCCAGTACTTC.

With respect to this clone: Germline is not matched at one junction end, which may reflect a read error. This rearrangement joins TRBV6-1 to TRBJ1-1; D is unclear. The V gene's germline CDR1 is MNHNS and CDR2 SASEGT. CDR3 length: 12 amino acids. The CDR3 nucleotides read TGTGCCAGCAGTGAAGTAGGAGGGTTGACCTACTTT. Translation: CASSEVGGLTYF.

The V gene is TRBV7-2, the J gene TRBJ1-4, with unresolved D. The CDR3 length is 11 residues. V dropped 5 bases and J dropped 5 bases, with 3 bases sitting between them. The V gene's germline CDR1 is SGHTA and CDR2 FQGNSA. This CDR3 reads CASSRNEKLFF. CDR3 bases: TGTGCCAGCAGCCGGAATGAAAAACTGTTTTTT. The whole variable domain, filled in from reference TRBV7-2 and TRBJ1-4, reads GAGVSQSPSNKVTEKGKDVELRCDPISGHTALYWYRQSLGQGLEFLIYFQGNSAPDKSGLPSDRFSAERTGGSVSTLTIQRTQQEDSAVYLCASSRNEKLFFGSGTQLSVL.

This clone was observed a single time. The J gene is TRBJ1-6, the V gene TRBV6-5; no firm D call. The CDR3 totals 13 residues. From germline, CDR1 is MNHEY and CDR2 SVGAGI. The germline V and J ends were trimmed by 11 bases and 2 bases, with 10 bases remaining between them. The DNA for the CDR3 is TGTGCCGTTCAGGTTACCTATAATTCACCCCTCCACTTT. It codes for CAVQVTYNSPLHF.